Only a few counts were recorded for the clone carrying this T cell receptor beta chain. Antigen: not known. Amplification used 60 Vbeta primers and 13 Jbeta primers. Profiling relied on immunoSEQ multiplex PCR, and the TCRdb table lists in-frame clones only, not all of them. This table holds 110,000 or so clones, roughly two thirds found once. CDR3 size: 14 residues. From germline, CDR1 is MNHEY and CDR2 SVGAGI. The V and J ends lost 4 bases and 0 bases respectively, with 6 bases between them. This sample was taken from a study of cytomegalovirus exposure and HLA in healthy donors. Broader study findings: Excluded: some indistinguishable V segments such as TRBV6-2 and TRBV6-3. Cytomegalovirus-associated TCR beta chains were listed, numbering over 150.

The rearrangement links TRBV6-5 to TRBJ1-4; D remains unclear. This receptor was identified in a young man in good health and CMV-seropositive. Sample: PBMCs. The CDR3 DNA is TGTGCCAGCAGTTTGTCTGCAACTAATGAAAAACTGTTTTTT. Residues: CASSLSATNEKLFF.